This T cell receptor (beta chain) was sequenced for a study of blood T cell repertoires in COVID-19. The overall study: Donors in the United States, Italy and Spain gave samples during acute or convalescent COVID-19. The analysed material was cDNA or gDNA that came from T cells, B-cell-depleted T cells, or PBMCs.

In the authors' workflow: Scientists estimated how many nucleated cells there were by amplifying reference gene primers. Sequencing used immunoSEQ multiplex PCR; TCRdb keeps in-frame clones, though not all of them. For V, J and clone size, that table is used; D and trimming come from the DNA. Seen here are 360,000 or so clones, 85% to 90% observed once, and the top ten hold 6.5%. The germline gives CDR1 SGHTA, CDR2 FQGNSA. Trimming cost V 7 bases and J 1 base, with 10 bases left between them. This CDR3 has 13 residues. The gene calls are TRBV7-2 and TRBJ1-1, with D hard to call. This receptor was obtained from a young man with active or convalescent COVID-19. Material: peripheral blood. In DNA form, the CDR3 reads TGTGCCAGCAACGTCGGGAAGAACACTGAAGCTTTCTTT. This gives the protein CASNVGKNTEAFF.